This T cell receptor (beta chain) was observed in a study of blood T cell repertoires in COVID-19. Study context: Samples taken during acute and convalescent COVID-19 were collected in the United States, Italy and Spain. PBMCs, B-cell-depleted T cells, or T cells provided the cDNA or gDNA that made up the material.

Germline V CDR1 and CDR2: MNHEY, SMNVEV (reference sequence). Trimming removed 2 bases from V and 1 base from J; junction bases left unmatched: 6. The CDR3 has 16 amino acids. In the study's own analysis: Amplification of reference gene primers provided the estimated nucleated cell counts. Only in-frame clones appear in the TCRdb table, and some are missing; sequencing was by immunoSEQ multiplex PCR. V and J calls and clone size are those listed in that table; D and trimming were worked out from the DNA. Of 200,000 to 250,000 clones listed, roughly 90% are singletons. This receptor was taken from a man in his forties or fifties with active or convalescent COVID-19. V is TRBV27 and J is TRBJ2-3, with TRBD2 matching 7 bases. Sample: peripheral blood. The CDR3 loop reads CASSLIRLAGTDTQYF. The CDR3 nucleotides are TGTGCCAGCAGTTTAATCCGGCTAGCGGGCACAGATACGCAGTATTTT.